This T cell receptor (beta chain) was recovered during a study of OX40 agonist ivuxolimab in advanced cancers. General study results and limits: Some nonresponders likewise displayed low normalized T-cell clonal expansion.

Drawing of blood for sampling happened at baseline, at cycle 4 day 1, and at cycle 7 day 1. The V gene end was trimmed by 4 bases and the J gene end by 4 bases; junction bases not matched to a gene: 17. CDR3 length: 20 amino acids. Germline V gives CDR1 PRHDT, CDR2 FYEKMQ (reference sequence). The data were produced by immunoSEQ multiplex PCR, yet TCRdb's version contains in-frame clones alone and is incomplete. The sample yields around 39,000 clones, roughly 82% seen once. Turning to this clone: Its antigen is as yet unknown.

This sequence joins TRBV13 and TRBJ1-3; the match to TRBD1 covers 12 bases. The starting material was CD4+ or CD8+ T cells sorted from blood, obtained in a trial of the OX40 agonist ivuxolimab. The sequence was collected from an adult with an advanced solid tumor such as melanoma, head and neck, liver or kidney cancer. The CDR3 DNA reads TGTGCCAGCAGCTCCGGCCCGGGACAGGGGGCCTTTGGACCAGGAAACACCATATATTTT. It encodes CASSSGPGQGAFGPGNTIYF.